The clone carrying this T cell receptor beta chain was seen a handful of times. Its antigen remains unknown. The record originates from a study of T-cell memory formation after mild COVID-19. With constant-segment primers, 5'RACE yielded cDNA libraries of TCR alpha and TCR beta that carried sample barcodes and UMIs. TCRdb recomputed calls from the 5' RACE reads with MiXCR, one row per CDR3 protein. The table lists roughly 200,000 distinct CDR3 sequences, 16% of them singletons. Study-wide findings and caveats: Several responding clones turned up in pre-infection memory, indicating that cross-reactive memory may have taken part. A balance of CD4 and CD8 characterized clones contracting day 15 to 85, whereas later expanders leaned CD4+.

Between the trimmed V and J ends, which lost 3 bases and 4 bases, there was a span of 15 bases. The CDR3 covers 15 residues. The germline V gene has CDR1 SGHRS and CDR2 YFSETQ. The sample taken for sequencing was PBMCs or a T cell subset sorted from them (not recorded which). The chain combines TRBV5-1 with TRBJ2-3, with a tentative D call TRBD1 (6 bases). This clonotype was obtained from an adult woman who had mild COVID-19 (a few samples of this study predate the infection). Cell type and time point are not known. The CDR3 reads CASSSRGFEADTQYF. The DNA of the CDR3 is TGCGCCAGCAGCTCCAGGGGTTTTGAGGCAGATACGCAGTATTTT.